This T cell receptor (beta chain) was profiled in a study of T cells in women clearing cervical HPV infection. Concerning this clone: The read ends 3 residues early relative to the CDR3; the germline J gene fills the gap.

Method: immunoSEQ multiplex PCR; TCRdb's copy keeps in-frame clones and lacks some. The repertoire shows tens of thousands of clones; the top ten hold 3.5%. The CDR3 is made up of 13 amino acids. Germline V lookup: CDR1 LNHDA, CDR2 SQIVND (reference sequence). With 6 bases removed from V and 6 bases from J, the gap between germline ends came to 14 bases. The chain combines TRBV19 with TRBJ1-1, with D tentatively TRBD1 (5 bases). The specimen sequenced was blood buffy coat. The sequence came from a woman between 18 and 69 years old with a cervical HPV16 infection that either progressed to CIN3+ or cleared (not recorded which). The CDR3 is CASRPGGEAEAFF. The CDR3 bases that were read are TGTGCCAGTAGACCGGGGGGGGAGGCTGAA.